This TCR beta chain is from a study of shared clonotypes between healthy human individuals. About the study: Each donor's CD8 memory used one plate, CD8 naive two, each CD4 subset three.

Notes on this clone: As yet, its antigen is unknown.

V shed 3 bases and J shed 7 bases, with 15 bases lying between them. The CDR3 has 14 residues. Germline V gives CDR1 LNHDA, CDR2 SQIVND (reference sequence). Only Caucasian adults living in Nashville, Tennessee served as donors. Study-level points and caveats: The diversity represented, both genetic and in exposure history, was limited by few donors.

TCRdb's table, derived via immunoSEQ multiplex PCR, lists solely in-frame clones and lacks some. Of some 650,000 clones in the sample, about 97% are singletons; the top ten hold around 0.057%. The TCR was taken from a woman aged 25 to 45 in good health. The rearrangement links TRBV19 to TRBJ1-1; D is possibly TRBD1 (6 bases). The sample consisted of naive CD4+ T cells sorted from blood. Subset reported: CD45RA+ positively selected. The CDR3 DNA sequence: TGTGCCAGTAGTATCTCTGGGGGCAGCGGTGAAGCTTTCTTT. It translates to CASSISGGSGEAFF.